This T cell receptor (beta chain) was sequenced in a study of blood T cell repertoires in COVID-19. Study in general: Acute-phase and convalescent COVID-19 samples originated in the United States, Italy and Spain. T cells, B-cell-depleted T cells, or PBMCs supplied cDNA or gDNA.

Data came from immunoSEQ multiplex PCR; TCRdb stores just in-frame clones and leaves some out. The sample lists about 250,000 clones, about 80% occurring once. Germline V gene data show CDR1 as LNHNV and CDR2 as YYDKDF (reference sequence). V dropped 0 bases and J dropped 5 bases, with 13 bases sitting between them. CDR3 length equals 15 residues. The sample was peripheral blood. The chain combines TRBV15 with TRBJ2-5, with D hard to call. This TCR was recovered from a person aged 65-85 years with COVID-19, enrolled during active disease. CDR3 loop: CATSREGLTDETQYF. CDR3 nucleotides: TGTGCCACCAGCAGAGAGGGCCTTACAGACGAGACCCAGTACTTC.